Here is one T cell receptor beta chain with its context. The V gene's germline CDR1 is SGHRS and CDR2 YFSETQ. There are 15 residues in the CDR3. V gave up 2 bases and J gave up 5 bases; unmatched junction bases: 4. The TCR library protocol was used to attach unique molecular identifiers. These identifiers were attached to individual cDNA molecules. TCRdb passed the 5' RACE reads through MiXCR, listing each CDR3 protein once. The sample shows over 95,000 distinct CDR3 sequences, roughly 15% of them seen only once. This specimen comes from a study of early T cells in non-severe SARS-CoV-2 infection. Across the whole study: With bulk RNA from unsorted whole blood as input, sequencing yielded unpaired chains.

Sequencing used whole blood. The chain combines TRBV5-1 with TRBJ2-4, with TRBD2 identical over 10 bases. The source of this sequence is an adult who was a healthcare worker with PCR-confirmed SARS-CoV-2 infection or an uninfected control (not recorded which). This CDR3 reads CASSFAGTSENIQYF. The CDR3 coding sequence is TGCGCCAGCAGCTTCGCCGGGACTAGCGAAAACATTCAGTACTTC.